The rows below give T cell receptor beta chains drawn from one sample of a study of siplizumab effects on memory and regulatory T cells. The protocol was immunoSEQ multiplex PCR, while the TCRdb copy is restricted to in-frame clones and leaves out a portion. This table holds about 50,000 clones, over 90% found once. The sequenced sample consisted of CD8+ T cells sorted from blood. The receptor source for this set is a human donor in good health. Both conserved end residues are part of each CDR3. A D gene is named only where the DNA matches it firmly. Size is stated for part of the rows, as once, few or many counts, or as a class when the clone is expanded.

CDR3nt	CDR3aa	len	abundance	d_gene	v_gene	j_gene
TGTGCCAGCTCTTTAACGTTGTACCAAGAGACCCAGTACTTC	CASSLTLYQETQYF	14	-	-	TRBV18	TRBJ2-5
TGTGCCAGCAGCTTAGGGGATGAGCAGTTCTTC	CASSLGDEQFF	11	-	-	TRBV7-9	TRBJ2-1
TGTGCCAGCAGCTCCAGACCCTCGGGGGCGTACAATGAAAAACTGTTTTTT	CASSSRPSGAYNEKLFF	17	-	-	TRBV7-2	TRBJ1-4
TGTGCCAGCCTCCCCGGGGTAACCTTTAATGAAAAACTGTTTTTT	CASLPGVTFNEKLFF	15	-	-	TRBV2	TRBJ1-4
TGTGCCAGCAGTTTTATAGTGTATCAGCCCCAGCATTTT	CASSFIVYQPQHF	13	-	-	TRBV28	TRBJ1-5
TGCGCCAGCAGCCAAGCGTGGGTCAATCAGCCCCAGCATTTT	CASSQAWVNQPQHF	14	-	-	TRBV4-1	TRBJ1-5
TGCGCCAGCAGCCAAGATCTTACGACAGATACGCAGTATTTT	CASSQDLTTDTQYF	14	-	-	TRBV4-1	TRBJ2-3
TGTGCCAGCAGTTTAGGGCAGAGGTACGAGCAGTACTTC	CASSLGQRYEQYF	13	once	-	TRBV27	TRBJ2-7
TGTGCCAGCAGTTTTGCGACAGGGCCCAATGAGCAGTTCTTC	CASSFATGPNEQFF	14	-	TRBD1	TRBV27	TRBJ2-1
TGTGCCAGTAGTATAGGTCGGGCGGTGGGAACCGGGGAGCTGTTTTTT	CASSIGRAVGTGELFF	16	-	-	TRBV19	TRBJ2-2
TGTGCCAGTATCTCGACCTGGGACAGCCGAGGAATGGGGCAGTTCTTC	CASISTWDSRGMGQFF	16	-	TRBD1	TRBV19	TRBJ2-1
TGTGCCAGCAGCCCCGCTGAGGCCAACGTCCTGACTTTC	CASSPAEANVLTF	13	once	-	TRBV7-9	TRBJ2-6
TGTGCCAGCAGCTTAGGGTCCAGCGGGAACGACAATGAGCAGTTCTTC	CASSLGSSGNDNEQFF	16	-	TRBD2	TRBV7-9	TRBJ2-1
TGTGCCAGCCCAGGGGGAGGGACAGATTACGAGCAGTACTTC	CASPGGGTDYEQYF	14	-	-	TRBV6-1	TRBJ2-7
TGTGCCAGCAGTTTTCCGGCTAGCGGGGGTGAGGACAATGAGCAGTTCTTC	CASSFPASGGEDNEQFF	17	-	TRBD2	TRBV28	TRBJ2-1
TGCGCCAGCGGAGCTCAGGGTGGGGGGTACGAGCAGTACTTC	CASGAQGGGYEQYF	14	once	-	TRBV4-1	TRBJ2-7
TGTGCCAGCATGAGATGGGGGACGGGAGGCCTCCTCCACAATGAGCAGTTCTTC	CASMRWGTGGLLHNEQFF	18	-	TRBD2	TRBV28	TRBJ2-1
TGTGCCAGCAGCTTGGCTGGGACGCAAGCTTTCTTT	CASSLAGTQAFF	12	-	-	TRBV5-4	TRBJ1-1
TGTGCTAGTGGTCCTTACACCGGGGAGCTGTTTTTT	CASGPYTGELFF	12	-	-	TRBV12-5	TRBJ2-2
TGCGCCAGTAGACAGGGGGGTTACTACGAGCAGTACTTC	CASRQGGYYEQYF	13	-	TRBD1	TRBV5-1	TRBJ2-7
TGTGCCAGTAAAGGCTATGGCTACACCTTC	CASKGYGYTF	10	-	-	TRBV6-6	TRBJ1-2
TGTGCCAGCACCTCCCCTTTTACAGGGGAGGCCGGGGAGCTGTTTTTT	CASTSPFTGEAGELFF	16	-	-	TRBV11-2	TRBJ2-2
TGTGCCAGCAGCTTCTCCGGGACACCCTCTGGGGCCAACGTCCTGACTTTC	CASSFSGTPSGANVLTF	17	-	-	TRBV7-9	TRBJ2-6
TGTGCCAGCAGTTCGATTACAGGAAGCAATCAGCCCCAGCATTTT	CASSSITGSNQPQHF	15	-	-	TRBV27	TRBJ1-5
TGTGCCAGCAGCAAGAACCCTCGGAACTATGGCTACACCTTC	CASSKNPRNYGYTF	14	-	-	TRBV13	TRBJ1-2
TGTGCCAGCAGTTCAGGGGGCTCCTCCTACAATGAGCAGTTCTTC	CASSSGGSSYNEQFF	15	-	TRBD1	TRBV27	TRBJ2-1
TGCGCCAGCAGCCAAGACAGGGGGATGTTTTTT	CASSQDRGMFF	11	-	TRBD1	TRBV4-1	TRBJ1-4
TGTGCCAGCAGTACCGGACAGGATGGCAGGCGATGGCAGTTCTTC	CASSTGQDGRRWQFF	15	-	TRBD1	TRBV27	TRBJ2-1
TGTGCCAGCAGCCGTAGCGGGAGCTCCTACAATGAGCAGTTCTTC	CASSRSGSSYNEQFF	15	-	TRBD2	TRBV11-2	TRBJ2-1
TGTGCCAGCAGCGAAGACAGGGTTGACGATGATACGCAGTATTTT	CASSEDRVDDDTQYF	15	-	TRBD1	TRBV6-4	TRBJ2-3
TGTGCCAGCAGCTTAGGCTGGCAGGGAGATGAAAAACTGTTTTTT	CASSLGWQGDEKLFF	15	once	-	TRBV13	TRBJ1-4
TGTGCCAGCAGTCCGGGTACGAACACTGAAGCTTTCTTT	CASSPGTNTEAFF	13	-	-	TRBV6-5	TRBJ1-1
TGTGCCAGCAGCCTGGACAGGGTCCGCACCGGGGAGCTGTTTTTT	CASSLDRVRTGELFF	15	-	TRBD1	TRBV13	TRBJ2-2
TGTGCCAGCAGCCCAGGAGACACAGGGTGGGAGACCCAGTACTTC	CASSPGDTGWETQYF	15	-	-	TRBV7-9	TRBJ2-5
TGTGCCACCACCGAGGGGGCGTCTCAAGTTGAGACCCAGTACTTC	CATTEGASQVETQYF	15	-	TRBD1	TRBV28	TRBJ2-5
TGTGCTAGTGGTTTGTTAACCGGGACAGGGGACACTGAAGCTTTCTTT	CASGLLTGTGDTEAFF	16	-	TRBD1	TRBV12-5	TRBJ1-1